The clone carrying this T cell receptor (beta chain) has ten or more counts. This sample is part of a study of tumor-infiltrating lymphocytes in oesophageal squamous cell carcinoma. Between the trimmed V and J ends, which lost 4 bases and 0 bases, there was a span of 13 bases. Germline V gene data show CDR1 as SGHDN and CDR2 as FVKESK. CDR3 length: 16 amino acids. Using its own MiXCR run on the PCR reads, TCRdb lists one record per CDR3 protein. This sample has about 12,000 distinct CDR3 sequences; 45% to 70% occur once, and the top ten carry under 55%. The receptor comes from a female donor with esophageal squamous cell carcinoma. V gene TRBV14 combines with J gene TRBJ2-1; D uncertain. The sequenced material came from esophageal tumor tissue. CDR3 sequence: CASSPPRLSSYNEQFF. CDR3 DNA: TGTGCCAGCAGCCCCCCAAGACTGAGCTCCTACAATGAGCAGTTCTTC.